The 30 T cell receptor beta chains presented below share a single source sample, sequenced in a study of T cell responses to AZD1222 COVID-19 vaccine. Using immunoSEQ multiplex PCR, the repertoire was profiled, and TCRdb retains in-frame clones only, with some absent. The data show 90,000 to 120,000 clones, roughly 89% seen once. Sequencing was performed on peripheral blood, taken on day 0 of AZD1222 vaccination. These receptors all come from an adult in good health.

This rearrangement joins TRBV7-6 to TRBJ2-2, with D unresolved. From germline, CDR1 is SGHVS and CDR2 FNYEAQ. CDR3 length: 15 amino acids. Trimming stripped 2 bases from V and 4 bases from J, with 11 bases between. CDR3 DNA sequence: TGTGCCAGCAGCTTAACCGCTACCTCCACCGGGGAGCTGTTTTTT. Translation gives CASSLTATSTGELFF.

The chain combines TRBV6-2 or TRBV6-3 with TRBJ2-7, with no clear D. Trimming left V 4 bases short and J 4 bases short, with 8 bases between. Germline V CDR1 and CDR2: MNHEY, SVGEGT. This CDR3 comprises 12 residues. The CDR3: CASSSQDYEQYF. The CDR3 DNA reads TGTGCCAGCAGTTCTCAGGATTACGAGCAGTACTTC.

This chain connects TRBV11-1 to TRBJ2-5, with a tentative D call TRBD2 (6 bases). The germline V and J ends were trimmed by 3 bases and 7 bases, with 15 bases remaining between them. Germline V gene lookup returns CDR1 SGHAT and CDR2 FQDESV (reference sequence). CDR3 length equals 14 residues. The CDR3 DNA follows: TGTGCCAGCAGCTTTCGGGGGTGGCGGCGGACCCAGTACTTC. It specifies CASSFRGWRRTQYF.

This clone was observed once. The rearrangement joins TRBV7-2 to TRBJ2-1; D unresolved. This CDR3 has 15 amino acids. CDR1 and CDR2 (germline): SGHTA, FQGNSA. V lost 1 base, J lost 0 bases, and 7 bases lay in between. The CDR3 region has the DNA TGTGCCAGCAGCTTAGACGCGAACTCCTACAATGAGCAGTTCTTC. It encodes CASSLDANSYNEQFF.

The J gene is TRBJ2-1, the V gene TRBV9, with 10 bases fitting TRBD1. V lost 2 bases, J lost 2 bases, and 1 base stayed unmatched. Germline values: CDR1 SGDLS, CDR2 YYNGEE. CDR3 size: 15 residues. CDR3 protein: CASSVGTGAYNEQFF. CDR3 coding DNA: TGTGCCAGCAGCGTCGGGACAGGGGCCTACAATGAGCAGTTCTTC.

The genes are TRBV7-2 and TRBJ2-3; the D gene is possibly TRBD2 (5 bases). CDR3 length: 13 residues. Germline loops: CDR1 SGHTA, CDR2 FQGNSA. CDR3 amino acids: CAINLGVTDTQYF. The CDR3 DNA reads TGTGCGATCAACCTCGGGGTAACAGATACGCAGTATTTT.

This clone occurred a few times. The chain is built from TRBV7-6 and TRBJ2-7; a weak D match, TRBD1 (6 bases). This CDR3 contains 19 residues. Trimming left V 0 bases short and J 5 bases short, with 26 bases between. From germline, CDR1 is SGHVS and CDR2 FNYEAQ. CDR3 sequence: CASSLANAGVGLALNEQYF. The CDR3 DNA reads TGTGCCAGCAGCTTAGCTAACGCAGGGGTTGGGTTAGCACTCAACGAGCAGTACTTC. Drawing the rest from reference TRBV7-6 and TRBJ2-7, the complete variable domain is GAGVSQSPRYKVTKRGQDVALRCDPISGHVSLYWYRQALGQGPEFLTYFNYEAQQDKSGLPNDRFSAERPEGSISTLTIQRTEQRDSAMYRCASSLANAGVGLALNEQYFGPGTRLTVT.

The CDR3 reads CASLYRPLSGSNNEQFF. The CDR3 DNA follows: TGTGCCAGCCTCTACCGACCCTTATCGGGGTCCAACAATGAGCAGTTCTTC. The chain joins TRBV7-2 to TRBJ2-1, with D perhaps matching TRBD2 (5 bases). The CDR3 has 17 residues. The germline CDR1 and CDR2 sequences are SGHTA and FQGNSA. V was shortened by 8 bases and J by 5 bases, with 25 bases between the two germline ends. The full variable domain, its missing parts supplied by reference TRBV7-2 and TRBJ2-1, is GAGVSQSPSNKVTEKGKDVELRCDPISGHTALYWYRQSLGQGLEFLIYFQGNSAPDKSGLPSDRFSAERTGGSVSTLTIQRTQQEDSAVYLCASLYRPLSGSNNEQFFGPGTRLTVL.

The chain joins TRBV7-9 to TRBJ2-1; no clear D. Germline CDR1 SEHNR, CDR2 FQNEAQ (reference sequence). The CDR3 has 14 amino acids. The V gene lost 1 base and the J gene lost 5 bases, with 9 bases spanning the gap. The CDR3 sequence: CASSLGVENNEQFF. CDR3 sequence (DNA): TGTGCCAGCAGCTTAGGGGTCGAAAACAATGAGCAGTTCTTC.

The chain joins TRBV13 to TRBJ2-7; 11 nucleotides agree with TRBD1. The CDR3 is 15 residues long. Per the germline V gene, CDR1 is PRHDT and CDR2 is FYEKMQ (reference sequence). The J segment lost 2 bases and the V segment lost 6 bases, leaving 6 bases of the junction unmatched. In nucleotides, the CDR3 is TGTGCCAGCAGTTCCGGGACAGGGGGAGCCTACGAGCAGTACTTC. Translated, it gives CASSSGTGGAYEQYF.

This sequence joins TRBV5-5 and TRBJ2-7; 9 bases are a match to TRBD2. Germline trimming cut 7 bases from V and 2 bases from J; bases unmatched to any gene: 19. The germline gives CDR1 SGHKS, CDR2 YYEKEE (reference sequence). The CDR3 sequence is 18 residues long. DNA for the CDR3: TGTGCCAGCCCCAACCCTTCTAGCGGGGAGAGAGATACCTACGAGCAGTACTTC. Translating it yields CASPNPSSGERDTYEQYF.

V usage is TRBV10-3 and J usage is TRBJ1-5, with D perhaps TRBD1 (5 bases). Deletions cut 6 bases from V and 2 bases from J, with 8 bases between. CDR1 and CDR2 from the germline V gene are ENHRY and SYGVKD. This CDR3 is built from 13 residues. The CDR3 nucleotides are TGTGCCATCAGAGGGGTAGGCAATCAGCCCCAGCATTTT. Amino acids: CAIRGVGNQPQHF.

V usage is TRBV30 and J usage is TRBJ2-7; 7 nucleotides agree with TRBD2. The junction had 8 bases not matched to a gene; V was cut back by 1 base and J by 5 bases. This CDR3 contains 14 residues. Germline V gene data show CDR1 as GTSNPN and CDR2 as SVGIG (reference sequence). CDR3 sequence reads: CAWSGGGRVHEQYF. CDR3 sequence (DNA): TGTGCCTGGAGTGGAGGAGGGAGGGTCCACGAGCAGTACTTC.

The rearrangement links TRBV2 to TRBJ1-5; weak D call: TRBD1 (5 bases). The CDR3 totals 13 residues. V shed 10 bases and J shed 3 bases, with 13 bases lying between them. The germline CDR1 and CDR2 sequences are SNHLY and FYNNEI. The CDR3 DNA follows: TGTGCCACCACGGGGGGGTACAATCAGCCCCAGCATTTT. Translated: CATTGGYNQPQHF.

This chain connects TRBV5-1 to TRBJ1-1, with 7 bases that match TRBD1. Germline loops: CDR1 SGHRS, CDR2 YFSETQ. The V segment lost 3 bases and the J segment 5 bases; nucleotides outside the gene matches: 7. This CDR3 spans 14 amino acids. The CDR3 DNA follows: TGCGCCAGCAGCTGGGGAGGGGGCAAGACTGAAGCTTTCTTT. Amino acid sequence: CASSWGGGKTEAFF.

This chain uses TRBV5-1 with TRBJ1-2, with D unclear. Germline values: CDR1 SGHRS, CDR2 YFSETQ. The ends were cut back, 5 bases at V and 3 bases at J, with 14 bases in the middle. This CDR3 has 14 residues. The CDR3 is CASSPDRLDYGYTF. The CDR3 DNA reads as TGCGCCAGCAGTCCGGACCGTCTAGACTATGGCTACACCTTC.

This chain links TRBV5-4 with TRBJ1-1; TRBD1 matches at 8 bases. Per the germline V gene, CDR1 is SGHNT and CDR2 is YYREEE (reference sequence). V lost 1 base and J lost 3; bases outside the gene matches: 5. The CDR3 runs 15 residues. The CDR3 reads CASSLKTGDYTEAFF. For the CDR3, the DNA is TGTGCCAGCAGCTTGAAGACAGGGGACTACACTGAAGCTTTCTTT. Using reference TRBV5-4 and TRBJ1-1 for the parts outside the CDR3, the full variable domain is ETGVTQSPTHLIKTRGQQVTLRCSSQSGHNTVSWYQQALGQGPQFIFQYYREEENGRGNFPPRFSGLQFPNYSSELNVNALELDDSALYLCASSLKTGDYTEAFFGQGTRLTVV.

The CDR3 reads CASSPGAGGDYGYTF. CDR3 in DNA: TGTGCCAGCAGCCCGGGGGCAGGGGGCGACTATGGCTACACCTTC. This sequence joins TRBV5-4 and TRBJ1-2; TRBD1 agrees at 8 bases. The V gene's germline CDR1 is SGHNT and CDR2 YYREEE (reference sequence). With V trimmed by 4 bases and J by 3 bases, 8 bases remained unmatched. This CDR3 region has 15 residues.

The J gene is TRBJ2-2, the V gene TRBV7-9; possibly TRBD2 for D (5 bases). The V and J ends lost 3 bases and 1 base respectively, with 6 bases between them. The length of the CDR3 is 14 residues. In germline, CDR1 is SEHNR, CDR2 FQNEAQ (reference sequence). The DNA for the CDR3 is TGTGCCAGCAGCTTGGCGGGGAACACCGGGGAGCTGTTTTTT. Its protein is CASSLAGNTGELFF.

The rearrangement links TRBV20-1 to TRBJ1-5; D is undetermined. The germline V gene has CDR1 DFQATT and CDR2 SNEGSKA (reference sequence). The length of the CDR3 is 14 residues. The germline V and J ends were trimmed by 3 bases and 0 bases, with 9 bases remaining between them. In DNA form, the CDR3 reads TGCAGTGCTAGTCCGTCCCATAGCAATCAGCCCCAGCATTTT. Protein sequence: CSASPSHSNQPQHF.

This chain uses TRBV10-3 with TRBJ1-2; D unclear. The CDR3 spans 13 residues. Germline V gives CDR1 ENHRY, CDR2 SYGVKD. V lost 6 bases and J lost 7, with 15 bases in between. The CDR3 here is CAIRVVSFGGYTF. In DNA form, the CDR3 reads TGTGCCATCAGAGTGGTAAGCTTCGGTGGCTACACCTTC.

The V call is TRBV6-5, the J call TRBJ1-2, with D possibly TRBD1 on 5 matching bases. From germline, CDR1 is MNHEY and CDR2 SVGAGI. Trimming removed 11 bases from V and 3 bases from J, with 16 bases in between. The CDR3 runs to 13 residues. In DNA form, the CDR3 reads TGTGCCGCCCAAAGGGGAGGGGACTATGGCTACACCTTC. It is translated as CAAQRGGDYGYTF.

The chain is built from TRBV18 and TRBJ2-5; D may be TRBD2 (6 bases). The germline CDR1 and CDR2 sequences are KGHSH and LQKENI. Trimming stripped 8 bases from V and 2 bases from J, with 6 bases between. CDR3 size: 11 residues. The CDR3 loop reads CASGTQETQYF. CDR3 in DNA: TGTGCCAGCGGGACTCAAGAGACCCAGTACTTC.

V is TRBV6-4 and J is TRBJ2-3, with a possible D match to TRBD2 (6 bases). This CDR3 has 14 amino acids. Germline CDR1 MRHNA, CDR2 SNTAGT. V was shortened by 3 bases and J by 0 bases, with 7 bases between the two germline ends. Here the CDR3 DNA reads TGTGCCAGCAGTGAGGGGACTAGCACAGATACGCAGTATTTT. Its translation: CASSEGTSTDTQYF.

CDR3 sequence (DNA): TGTGCCAGCAGCCCTTATCGGGGTGCTGAAGCTTTCTTT. Translating gives CASSPYRGAEAFF. The chain employs TRBV11-3 and TRBJ1-1; D gene unclear. V was trimmed by 5 bases and J by 6 bases, leaving 13 bases between them. This CDR3 region has 13 residues. Germline V gene sequence: CDR1 SGHNT, CDR2 YENEEA. Using reference TRBV11-3 and TRBJ1-1 for the parts outside the CDR3, the full variable domain is EAGVVQSPRYKIIEKKQPVAFWCNPISGHNTLYWYLQNLGQGPELLIRYENEEAVDDSQLPKDRFSAERLKGVDSTLKIQPAELGDSAVYLCASSPYRGAEAFFGQGTRLTVV.

The rearrangement joins TRBV28 to TRBJ1-5, with D perhaps matching TRBD1 (5 bases). V was cut by 2 bases and J by 4 bases, with 9 bases left in between. CDR3 length: 14 amino acids. CDR1 and CDR2 (germline): MDHEN, SYDVKM. The chain's CDR3 is CASSLGGTNQPQHF. The CDR3 DNA sequence: TGTGCCAGCAGTTTAGGGGGTACTAATCAGCCCCAGCATTTT.

The chain joins TRBV3-1 (or the pseudogene TRBV3-2) to TRBJ2-7, with D uncertain. CDR1 is LGHDT, CDR2 YNNKEL, per germline (reference sequence). CDR3 length: 13 amino acids. The V and J ends lost 0 bases and 1 base respectively, with 4 bases between them. The CDR3 nucleotides are TGTGCCAGCAGCCAAGATCGATCCTACGAGCAGTACTTC. As protein: CASSQDRSYEQYF.

V is TRBV5-4 and J is TRBJ1-2, with 7 nucleotides matching TRBD1. Trimming cost V 4 bases and J 4 bases; bases outside gene matches: 13. Germline-derived CDR1 and CDR2 are SGHNT and YYREEE (reference sequence). The CDR3 consists of 16 residues. The CDR3 coding sequence is TGTGCCAGCAGCCCAGGGGCCGGGACAGCCTCCTATGGCTACACCTTC. Translating it yields CASSPGAGTASYGYTF.

CDR3 DNA sequence: TGTGCCAGCTCAGGCGCTAATTACAATGAGCAGTTCTTC. This gives the protein CASSGANYNEQFF. This chain connects TRBV7-2 to TRBJ2-1; D is undetermined. The V gene lost 8 bases and the J gene lost 4 bases, with 12 bases spanning the gap. CDR3 length equals 13 residues. CDR1 and CDR2 (germline): SGHTA, FQGNSA.

The chain employs TRBV2 and TRBJ1-2; TRBD1 agrees at 12 bases. Trimming took 8 bases from V and 8 from J; bases not matched to a gene: 15. The CDR3 extends over 16 amino acids. Germline assignment: CDR1 SNHLY and CDR2 FYNNEI. CDR3 residues: CASVLGQGAGVGGYTF. CDR3 nucleotide sequence: TGTGCCAGCGTTTTGGGACAGGGGGCGGGGGTTGGAGGCTACACCTTC.